This T cell receptor beta chain was captured by sequencing in a study of shared clonotypes between healthy human individuals. The CDR3 length is 15 residues. Germline lookup yields CDR1 SGHRS and CDR2 YFSETQ. Deletions cut 4 bases from V and 2 bases from J, with 13 bases between. Study conclusions and caveats: With a handful of donors compared, around 4.7% of naive CD4 clonotypes were shared. Apart from blood, nothing was sampled; tissue repertoires likely differ.

Some clones are missing from TCRdb's copy, which holds only in-frame ones; the method was immunoSEQ multiplex PCR. The table shows 550,000 to 800,000 clones, with roughly 88% occurring only once. On this clone itself: As yet, its antigen is unknown.

The J gene is TRBJ1-3, the V gene TRBV5-1; D not resolved. Sequences were obtained from memory CD8+ T cells from PBMCs. Sample subset: CD45RO+ cells pooled with CCR7-negative TemRA cells. The sequence came from a man aged 18 to 29 in good health. Some clones in this sample may be carry-over from other donors' samples. The CDR3 region is CASSLNDIPGNTIYF. As DNA, the CDR3 is TGCGCCAGCAGCCTAAACGACATCCCTGGAAACACCATATATTTT.